This T cell receptor beta chain was documented in a study of vaccination and CD4 T cells after COVID-19. Overall study context: Cultures that served as controls received a CEFX pool, an HIV-1 Nef pool, or no peptide.

The Oncomine TCR Beta short-read assay was applied to DNA of cultured CD4+ T cells. In TCRdb, the PCR reads were re-called with MiXCR into one record per CDR3 protein. Among around 6,800 distinct CDR3 sequences listed, about 26% were seen once. Treatment in this sample: roughly 10-day PBMC culture with coronavirus spike peptide pools or control peptides (ViraFEST assay). Samples of CD4+ T cells were obtained from the unexposed donor before the COVID-19 pandemic (2011-2018). The ViraFEST method relied on peptide pools to expand antigen-specific T cells, followed by TCR sequencing. By share, this clonotype ranks as medium-sized (0.01 to 0.1%). Its specificity is not known. Germline CDR1 reads MNHNS; CDR2 reads SASEGT. The CDR3 loop spans 13 amino acids. With V trimmed by 5 bases and J by 5 bases, 2 bases remained unmatched.

J is TRBJ1-5 and V is TRBV6-1; 8 bases agree with TRBD1. Material for sequencing was CD4+ T cells from blood, cultured in vitro. This receptor was taken from a human donor in good health. CDR3 amino acids: CASSLQGDQPQHF. In DNA form, the CDR3 reads TGTGCCAGCAGTCTACAGGGGGATCAGCCCCAGCATTTT.